This TCR beta chain is from a study of T cell responses to AZD1222 COVID-19 vaccine. Overall study findings and caveats: Across spike, vaccine-associated CD4 TCRs were found, dominant at 160-218 and 743-854. Clonal diversity was possibly underestimated, and the donors were mostly white British, with more females. Repertoire sampling happened only post peak T cell response. Variant regions that are unmutated are reportedly the target of nearly half of spike-specific TCRs.

Turning to this clone: Its antigen remains unidentified.

This table comes from immunoSEQ multiplex PCR, and its TCRdb copy is limited to in-frame clones, with some not included. The sample carries 130,000 to 150,000 clones, around 91% recorded once. CDR1 SGHRS and CDR2 YFSETQ come from the germline V gene. Trimming took 0 bases from V and 7 from J, leaving 14 bases between them. The CDR3 runs to 15 residues. The rearrangement uses TRBV5-1 and TRBJ2-1; D not resolved. This receptor was taken from an adult in good health. Sequenced here: peripheral blood, sampled on day 0 of AZD1222 vaccination. CDR3 sequence (DNA): TGCGCCAGCAGCTTGGCCAATCGGCTACTTAATGAGCAGTTCTTC. Protein: CASSLANRLLNEQFF.